This TCR beta chain comes out of a study of OX40 agonist ivuxolimab in advanced cancers. Study background: Having had anti-PD-1, anti-PD-L1 or anti-CTLA-4 therapy before was allowed, and roughly 39% had some.

V lost 4 bases, J lost 3 bases, and 1 base stayed unmatched. CDR3 length: 13 residues. About this clone itself: Its antigen is not known.

Generated by immunoSEQ multiplex PCR, the TCRdb table keeps only in-frame clones and is missing some. The table shows over 75,000 clones, with about 90% occurring only once. Study-wide findings and caveats: Relatively little clonal expansion, among the lowest observed, appeared in partial responders at 0.1-3.0 mg/kg.

This TCR was sampled from an adult with an advanced solid tumor such as melanoma, head and neck, liver or kidney cancer. The rearrangement joins TRBV23-1 to TRBJ2-7; 9 bases map to TRBD1. TRBV23-1 is flagged as an ORF with uncertain function. Material: CD4+ or CD8+ T cells sorted from blood, obtained in a trial of the OX40 agonist ivuxolimab. For the CDR3, the DNA is TGCGCCAGCAGTCTGGGACAGGGCTACGAGCAGTACTTC. Its protein product is CASSLGQGYEQYF.